Following are 2 T cell receptor beta chains from one sample sequenced in a study of cytomegalovirus exposure and HLA in healthy donors. Primers: 60 Vbeta forward and 13 Jbeta reverse. Assay: immunoSEQ multiplex PCR; the TCRdb copy retains only in-frame clones and omits some. The table shows 150,000 to 200,000 clones, with around 88% occurring only once. The material sequenced was PBMCs. The receptors were gathered from a woman aged 18 to 35 in good health and CMV-seronegative.

The CDR3 sequence is CSARRGNEQFF. CDR3 bases: TGCAGTGCTAGAAGGGGCAATGAGCAGTTCTTC. The chain employs TRBV20-1 and TRBJ2-1; D might be TRBD1 (5 bases). Trimming cost V 2 bases and J 6 bases, with 5 bases left between them. Germline V gene data show CDR1 as DFQATT and CDR2 as SNEGSKA (reference sequence). CDR3 size: 11 residues.

This chain uses TRBV4-1 with TRBJ1-2; D is undetermined. From germline, CDR1 is MGHRA and CDR2 YSYEKL. The length of the CDR3 is 17 residues. Trimming left V 0 bases short and J 2 bases short, with 16 bases between. The CDR3 sequence: CASSQDLPAGWNYGYTF. In DNA form, the CDR3 reads TGCGCCAGCAGCCAAGATCTCCCGGCAGGTTGGAACTATGGCTACACCTTC.